The rows below give T cell receptor beta chains drawn from one sample of a study of cytomegalovirus exposure and HLA in healthy donors. Assay used: immunoSEQ multiplex PCR; TCRdb lists only in-frame clones, some missing. The sample lists about 130,000 clones; about 83% were seen once. Sequenced input: PBMCs. These receptors came from a girl under 10 years old in good health and CMV-seronegative. CDR3s include the opening cysteine and the closing phenylalanine or tryptophan. D genes are given only for firm matches. Size values are once, few and many counts, or a class for expanded clones, and some rows have none.

clone size: .
J gene: TRBJ2-5
D gene: TRBD2
V gene: TRBV7-2
CDR3 DNA: TGTGCCAGCAGCATCATGCGGGGGGAACTCCAAGAGACCCAGTACTTC
CDR3 protein: CASSIMRGELQETQYF

clone size: .
J gene: TRBJ1-5
D gene: .
V gene: TRBV19
CDR3 DNA: TGTGCCAGTAGTGATCAGGGGCTTGGCAATCAGCCCCAGCATTTT
CDR3 protein: CASSDQGLGNQPQHF

clone size: .
J gene: TRBJ2-7
D gene: TRBD1
V gene: TRBV27
CDR3 DNA: TGTGCCAGCAGTCCCGGACAGGGTTTAACCTACGAGCAGTACTTC
CDR3 protein: CASSPGQGLTYEQYF

clone size: .
J gene: TRBJ2-7
D gene: TRBD2
V gene: TRBV5-4
CDR3 DNA: TGTGCCAGCAGCTGGACTCCGGGACTAGCGGGAACCTACGAGCAGTACTTC
CDR3 protein: CASSWTPGLAGTYEQYF

clone size: .
J gene: TRBJ2-5
D gene: .
V gene: TRBV18
CDR3 DNA: TGTGCCAGCTCCACTAGTGCTCAAGAGACCCAGTACTTC
CDR3 protein: CASSTSAQETQYF

clone size: few
J gene: TRBJ2-5
D gene: .
V gene: TRBV7-2
CDR3 DNA: TGTGCCAGCAGCTTAGCGGGGGGGCCAGAGACCCAGTACTTC
CDR3 protein: CASSLAGGPETQYF

clone size: .
J gene: TRBJ2-3
D gene: .
V gene: TRBV5-1
CDR3 DNA: TGCGCCAGCAGCTTGGAGCGAGAGGTGGGCACAGATACGCAGTATTTT
CDR3 protein: CASSLEREVGTDTQYF

clone size: .
J gene: TRBJ2-2
D gene: TRBD2
V gene: TRBV10-3
CDR3 DNA: TGTGCCACCGGGACTAGCGGGGAGGTCGGGGAGCTGTTTTTT
CDR3 protein: CATGTSGEVGELFF

clone size: few
J gene: TRBJ2-3
D gene: .
V gene: TRBV4-3
CDR3 DNA: TGCGCCAGCAGCGCCGGGGGATTTTACACAGATACGCAGTATTTT
CDR3 protein: CASSAGGFYTDTQYF

clone size: .
J gene: TRBJ1-4
D gene: .
V gene: TRBV5-1
CDR3 DNA: TGCGCCAGCAGCGTGGACATGGATAGGGGAAAACTGTTTTTT
CDR3 protein: CASSVDMDRGKLFF

clone size: .
J gene: TRBJ1-3
D gene: .
V gene: TRBV5-1
CDR3 DNA: TGCGCCAGCAGCTTGGAAGGCAGGCTATTTGGAAACACCATATATTTT
CDR3 protein: CASSLEGRLFGNTIYF

clone size: .
J gene: TRBJ1-5
D gene: TRBD1
V gene: TRBV5-5
CDR3 DNA: TGTGCCAGCACCAGACAGGGGGAACAGCCCCAGCATTTT
CDR3 protein: CASTRQGEQPQHF

clone size: .
J gene: TRBJ2-7
D gene: .
V gene: TRBV11-2
CDR3 DNA: TGTGCCAGCAGCACCTCGCCGTCACTTTACGAGCAGTACTTC
CDR3 protein: CASSTSPSLYEQYF

clone size: .
J gene: TRBJ1-2
D gene: TRBD1
V gene: TRBV27
CDR3 DNA: TGTGCCAGCAGAAACACAGGGGCCCCCCTGAGTTACACCTTC
CDR3 protein: CASRNTGAPLSYTF

clone size: few
J gene: TRBJ2-3
D gene: TRBD2
V gene: TRBV5-1
CDR3 DNA: TGCGCCAGCAGCCCCAGCGGGGGGGTGGCAGATACGCAGTATTTT
CDR3 protein: CASSPSGGVADTQYF

clone size: .
J gene: TRBJ2-1
D gene: TRBD2
V gene: TRBV9
CDR3 DNA: TGTGCCAGCAGCGTATCGCTAGCGGGGGGTGAGCAGTTCTTC
CDR3 protein: CASSVSLAGGEQFF

clone size: .
J gene: TRBJ2-3
D gene: .
V gene: TRBV30
CDR3 DNA: TGTGCCTGGAGTCCAGGGCCCCACACAGATACGCAGTATTTT
CDR3 protein: CAWSPGPHTDTQYF

clone size: .
J gene: TRBJ2-3
D gene: TRBD2
V gene: TRBV7-3
CDR3 DNA: TGTGCCAGCAGCTCGGGACTAGCAACAGATACGCAGTATTTT
CDR3 protein: CASSSGLATDTQYF

clone size: .
J gene: TRBJ1-4
D gene: .
V gene: TRBV7-9
CDR3 DNA: TGTGCCAGCAGCCCGGACGGGGAGGAAAAACTGTTTTTT
CDR3 protein: CASSPDGEEKLFF

clone size: .
J gene: TRBJ2-7
D gene: .
V gene: TRBV29-1
CDR3 DNA: TGCAGCGTTGAAGCTTTCAGCGGTGCCTACGAGCAGTACTTC
CDR3 protein: CSVEAFSGAYEQYF

clone size: .
J gene: TRBJ2-5
D gene: TRBD1
V gene: TRBV2
CDR3 DNA: TGTGCCAGCAGTGAAGACACAGGGGAAGAGACCCAGTACTTC
CDR3 protein: CASSEDTGEETQYF

clone size: .
J gene: TRBJ1-1
D gene: .
V gene: TRBV30
CDR3 DNA: TGTGCCTGGGACCCCACAGGTGGGACTGAAGCTTTCTTT
CDR3 protein: CAWDPTGGTEAFF

clone size: .
J gene: TRBJ2-3
D gene: .
V gene: TRBV4-1
CDR3 DNA: TGCGCCAGCAGCCAGGGGACTGGGAGCACAGATACGCAGTATTTT
CDR3 protein: CASSQGTGSTDTQYF

clone size: .
J gene: TRBJ2-5
D gene: TRBD1
V gene: TRBV7-9
CDR3 DNA: TGTGCCAGCAGCTTTCCCGTGAGTGGACAGGGTAGTCAAGAGACCCAGTACTTC
CDR3 protein: CASSFPVSGQGSQETQYF

clone size: .
J gene: TRBJ1-1
D gene: .
V gene: TRBV29-1
CDR3 DNA: TGCAGCGTTGAGGGACTTAGGAACACTGAAGCTTTCTTT
CDR3 protein: CSVEGLRNTEAFF

clone size: .
J gene: TRBJ2-1
D gene: TRBD2
V gene: TRBV7-9
CDR3 DNA: TGTGCCAGCAGCCAACTAGCGGGGGGTTACAATGAGCAGTTCTTC
CDR3 protein: CASSQLAGGYNEQFF

clone size: .
J gene: TRBJ2-6
D gene: TRBD1
V gene: TRBV28
CDR3 DNA: TGTGCCAGCAGCACCCCTTCGGGACAGGGCCTCTCTGGGGCCAACGTCCTGACTTTC
CDR3 protein: CASSTPSGQGLSGANVLTF

clone size: .
J gene: TRBJ1-1
D gene: TRBD1
V gene: TRBV7-8
CDR3 DNA: TGTGCCAGCAGCAGCCAGACAGGGAGAGCTTTCTTT
CDR3 protein: CASSSQTGRAFF

clone size: .
J gene: TRBJ2-6
D gene: .
V gene: TRBV4-3
CDR3 DNA: TGCGCCAGCAGCCCGGGCTCTGGGGCCAACGTCCTGACTTTC
CDR3 protein: CASSPGSGANVLTF

clone size: .
J gene: TRBJ2-1
D gene: TRBD2
V gene: TRBV6-1
CDR3 DNA: TGTGCCAGCAGTGAGGGAGCGGGGGGGCTCTATGAGCAGTTCTTC
CDR3 protein: CASSEGAGGLYEQFF

clone size: .
J gene: TRBJ2-3
D gene: TRBD2
V gene: TRBV19
CDR3 DNA: TGTGCCAGTAGTACCCGCTATCTAGCGGGAGGGGGAGATACGCAGTATTTT
CDR3 protein: CASSTRYLAGGGDTQYF

clone size: .
J gene: TRBJ2-2
D gene: TRBD2
V gene: TRBV9
CDR3 DNA: TGTGCCAGCGGCTCTTCCTTAGGACTAGCACCCGGGGAGCTGTTTTTT
CDR3 protein: CASGSSLGLAPGELFF

clone size: .
J gene: TRBJ1-6
D gene: .
V gene: TRBV5-1
CDR3 DNA: TGCGCCAGCAGCCGCGAGGGGGTAGGTTCACCCCTCCACTTT
CDR3 protein: CASSREGVGSPLHF

clone size: .
J gene: TRBJ2-7
D gene: .
V gene: TRBV6-5
CDR3 DNA: TGTGCCAGCAGTTACTACGGCTACGAGCAGTACTTC
CDR3 protein: CASSYYGYEQYF

clone size: .
J gene: TRBJ1-2
D gene: TRBD1
V gene: TRBV14
CDR3 DNA: TGTGCCAGCAGCCTAGACAGGGTCAACTATGGCTACACCTTC
CDR3 protein: CASSLDRVNYGYTF

clone size: .
J gene: TRBJ2-3
D gene: TRBD2
V gene: TRBV6-5
CDR3 DNA: TGTGCCAGCAGTTGGGAAGCGGGGGTTAGCACAGATACGCAGTATTTT
CDR3 protein: CASSWEAGVSTDTQYF

clone size: .
J gene: TRBJ2-7
D gene: TRBD2
V gene: TRBV28
CDR3 DNA: TGTGCCAGCAGTTTCGAAAGACTAGCGGACGAGGGGTACGAGCAGTACTTC
CDR3 protein: CASSFERLADEGYEQYF

clone size: .
J gene: TRBJ1-2
D gene: TRBD1
V gene: TRBV29-1
CDR3 DNA: TGCAGCGTTAAACAGGGGGACTATGGCTACACCTTC
CDR3 protein: CSVKQGDYGYTF

clone size: once
J gene: TRBJ2-5
D gene: .
V gene: TRBV7-2
CDR3 DNA: TGTGCCAGCAGCTCGTTAATTACTCCCGGGGAGACCCAGTACTTC
CDR3 protein: CASSSLITPGETQYF

clone size: .
J gene: TRBJ1-4
D gene: .
V gene: TRBV7-2
CDR3 DNA: TGTGCCAGCAGCTTCAGGGAGGGAAATAATGAAAAACTGTTTTTT
CDR3 protein: CASSFREGNNEKLFF

clone size: once
J gene: TRBJ2-7
D gene: TRBD1
V gene: TRBV9
CDR3 DNA: TGTGCCAGCAGCGTAATGGGGACAGGGGCCTCCTACGAGCAGTACTTC
CDR3 protein: CASSVMGTGASYEQYF

clone size: .
J gene: TRBJ2-7
D gene: .
V gene: TRBV11-1
CDR3 DNA: TGTGCCAGCAGCTTCCGGGACTCTTCCTACGAGCAGTACTTC
CDR3 protein: CASSFRDSSYEQYF

clone size: .
J gene: TRBJ1-6
D gene: .
V gene: TRBV30
CDR3 DNA: TGTGCCTGGAGACCGGACGTTGGGAGTTATTCACCCCTCCACTTT
CDR3 protein: CAWRPDVGSYSPLHF

clone size: .
J gene: TRBJ2-3
D gene: TRBD2
V gene: TRBV9
CDR3 DNA: TGTGCCAGCAGCGTAGGGATTAGTGGGGGTGCTAGCGGACCCACAGATACGCAGTATTTT
CDR3 protein: CASSVGISGGASGPTDTQYF

clone size: .
J gene: TRBJ2-7
D gene: .
V gene: TRBV27
CDR3 DNA: TGTGCCAGCAGCTTAAGCCCTTCGGTCGGACTCTCCTACGAGCAGTACTTC
CDR3 protein: CASSLSPSVGLSYEQYF

clone size: .
J gene: TRBJ2-7
D gene: TRBD1
V gene: TRBV5-6
CDR3 DNA: TGTGCCAGCAGCTTAGACAGGGGAGGTGGGTACGAGCAGTACTTC
CDR3 protein: CASSLDRGGGYEQYF

clone size: .
J gene: TRBJ2-1
D gene: .
V gene: TRBV5-1
CDR3 DNA: TGCGCCAGCAGCTTAGCGGGACAACGATCATACTACAATGAGCAGTTCTTC
CDR3 protein: CASSLAGQRSYYNEQFF

clone size: .
J gene: TRBJ2-7
D gene: .
V gene: TRBV5-6
CDR3 DNA: TGTGCCAGCAGCCCGCCCCCTGGGGCGACCTACGAGCAGTACTTC
CDR3 protein: CASSPPPGATYEQYF

clone size: .
J gene: TRBJ2-7
D gene: TRBD1
V gene: TRBV10-3
CDR3 DNA: TGTGCCATCAGTGAGGGGGGACAGAAGGCCTCCTACGAGCAGTACTTC
CDR3 protein: CAISEGGQKASYEQYF

clone size: once
J gene: TRBJ2-4
D gene: .
V gene: TRBV28
CDR3 DNA: TGTGCCAGCAGTTTAGCTCCCGGAAACATTCAGTACTTC
CDR3 protein: CASSLAPGNIQYF

clone size: .
J gene: TRBJ1-2
D gene: .
V gene: TRBV30
CDR3 DNA: TGTGCCTGGGGTCCCCTCGAAAAGACAGAATCCAACTATGGCTACACCTTC
CDR3 protein: CAWGPLEKTESNYGYTF

clone size: .
J gene: TRBJ2-5
D gene: .
V gene: TRBV7-9
CDR3 DNA: TGTGCCAGCAGCCTCTTCGGGGAGACCCAGTACTTC
CDR3 protein: CASSLFGETQYF

clone size: .
J gene: TRBJ2-5
D gene: TRBD2
V gene: TRBV4-1
CDR3 DNA: TGCGCCAGCAGCCACCGGACTAGCGGGGGACGGGAGACCCAGTACTTC
CDR3 protein: CASSHRTSGGRETQYF

clone size: .
J gene: TRBJ1-1
D gene: .
V gene: TRBV10-1
CDR3 DNA: TGCGCCAGCAGTGAGTCGTCGACAGGACCGAACACTGAAGCTTTCTTT
CDR3 protein: CASSESSTGPNTEAFF

clone size: .
J gene: TRBJ1-1
D gene: .
V gene: TRBV9
CDR3 DNA: TGTGCCAGCAGCGTTGCCAGGAACACTGAAGCTTTCTTT
CDR3 protein: CASSVARNTEAFF

clone size: .
J gene: TRBJ2-7
D gene: TRBD1
V gene: TRBV5-6
CDR3 DNA: TGTGCCAGCAGCGTAGGACAGGGGGTCCAAACCTACGAGCAGTACTTC
CDR3 protein: CASSVGQGVQTYEQYF

clone size: .
J gene: TRBJ1-2
D gene: TRBD1
V gene: TRBV4-3
CDR3 DNA: TGCGCCAGCAGCCCAGGGGGCGCGGACTATGGCTACACCTTC
CDR3 protein: CASSPGGADYGYTF

clone size: .
J gene: TRBJ2-7
D gene: TRBD2
V gene: TRBV4-1
CDR3 DNA: TGCGCCAGCAGCCGAGATAGCGGGAGTTCCTACGAGCAGTACTTC
CDR3 protein: CASSRDSGSSYEQYF

clone size: .
J gene: TRBJ2-1
D gene: TRBD2
V gene: TRBV27
CDR3 DNA: TGTGCCAGCAGTAGCGGGACCTGGAATGAGCAGTTCTTC
CDR3 protein: CASSSGTWNEQFF